The clone carrying this T cell receptor (beta chain) was detected ten times or more. Its cognate antigen is unknown. This sample was taken from a study of T cells in Graves' hyperthyroidism and ophthalmopathy. Across the study: Peripheral blood samples were taken at initial diagnosis, prior to any treatment. Study observations and caveats: In simple terms, a model built on 13 V-J features told ophthalmopathy apart from stable hyperthyroidism.

The trim removed 9 bases at V and 5 bases at J, leaving 12 bases unmatched. CDR1 is LNHNV, CDR2 YYDKDF, per germline (reference sequence). The CDR3 extends over 15 amino acids. RNA transcripts provided the source from which TCR beta CDR3 regions were amplified. The primer set for the first-round RT-PCR of the TCR CDR3 was HTBI. TCRdb itself ran the multiplex PCR reads through MiXCR, one entry per CDR3 protein. There are fewer than 550,000 distinct CDR3 sequences in the sample; more than 15% occur only once, and roughly 7.7% lies in the top ten. This TCR was recovered from a woman under 30 with Graves' hyperthyroidism. This chain links TRBV15 with TRBJ1-5, with TRBD1 matching 8 bases. The specimen was blood. The CDR3 spells CATRRDRYFYQPQHF. As DNA, the CDR3 is TGTGCCACGCGACGGGACAGGTATTTTTATCAGCCCCAGCATTTT.